The T cell receptor beta chain described here comes from a study of identical twins (dated by TCRdb to about 2016). About the study as a whole: The study deep-sequenced TCR alpha and beta repertoires from monozygotic twins, unrelated adults of various ages and cord blood to test whether fetal clonotypes persist. To rule out contamination, the twin experiments were replicated at different times with different library preparation protocols.

As regards this clonotype: The antigen it recognizes is unknown. Base qualities are not recorded, but no much larger clone differs from it by a single base.

Library preparation was by 5' RACE. Sequencing was carried out with an Illumina HiSeq 2000. Template switching added a universal primer binding site, and the final cDNA carried a unique molecular identifier that allowed TCR cDNA molecules to be counted accurately. Specific primers in the conserved constant-segment region were used to synthesize first-strand cDNA for the TCR alpha and beta chains. To control for contamination, every cDNA library was double barcoded, receiving both a SMART-Mk sample barcode and Illumina barcodes. Two successive PCR steps introduced TruSeq adapter sequences along with Illumina sample barcodes. Sequencing of the TCR alpha and beta cDNA libraries was done on the Illumina HiSeq platform using custom primers. The original methods were these. Raw reads were processed with MiGEC to extract unique molecular identifiers, and MiXCR was used to determine CDR3 positions. Recombination models were inferred per individual with the repgenHMM and IGoR tools using an EM algorithm. The tcR package in R was used for shared clonotype analysis, with sharing normalized by the product of cloneset sizes. Out-of-frame nonproductive sequences were analyzed to study raw recombination free of thymic and clonal selection effects. TCRdb redid the processing of the public reads, applying fastp at Q25 and MiXCR, and retained in-frame beta chains. Entries are consolidated by CDR3 protein sequence, retaining the most common genes and DNA. TCRdb, rather than the study authors, made the V and J calls. Counted in this sample were 200,000 to 300,000 distinct CDR3 sequences; 7.5% of them appeared once. The ten largest clones take up less than 6.5% of the sample.

On the study overall, not on this receptor specifically: Abundant cord blood beta clonotypes carried fewer insertions; young adult naive repertoires showed a weaker similar trend, while memory repertoires showed none. Because the same donors could not be followed over many years, the conclusions relied on cross-sectional statistical analysis. Out-of-frame TCR alpha sequences shared between twins showed an excess of low generation-probability sequences compared with coincidental sharing between unrelated individuals. The excess sharing between twins in beta out-of-frame sequences was weaker because fewer shared sequences reduced the signal-to-noise ratio. Invariant T cells such as MAIT and iNKT could partly confound zero-insertion analyses, although diverse VJ usage argued against such confounding for most clonotypes. Recombination models systematically underestimated out-of-frame TCR alpha sharing in monozygotic twins but agreed with sharing between unrelated individuals.

From its cysteine to its phenylalanine, the CDR3 spans 14 amino acids. The entry retains the CDR3 DNA only, 42 bases that are in frame from base 1. Based on the germline V gene, the CDR1 and CDR2 sequences are MNHEY and SVGAGI. V and J are truncated by 2 bases and 5 bases respectively, leaving an intervening sequence of 12 bases. All donors were healthy Caucasians. Three pairs of female monozygotic twins, all aged about 18 to 30 years, were included in the twin cohort. CD4+ and CD8+ T cell populations were isolated with positive isolation kits from Invitrogen. The same specimen was also included in a second study, on yellow fever vaccine responses in identical twins. The second investigation adds: According to the authors, in identical twins the way T cells responded to vaccination appeared partly convergent and partly personalized. Focusing on identical twins, the study followed the T cell clones that responded to the vaccine, and did so with precision.

The sequence joins TRBV6-5 to TRBJ1-2; TRBD1 is possibly the D segment (5 matching bases). The source material was CD8+ T cells sorted from blood. The receptor's source is a woman younger than 35 in good health. The CDR3 loop reads CASSYLKGTYGYTF. The sequence in DNA is TGTGCCAGCAGTTACCTAAAGGGGACGTATGGCTACACCTTC.